Ten or more counts support the clone carrying this T cell receptor (beta chain). What it recognizes is unknown. Time point noted: longitudinal time-point 3. This sample is part of a study of neurological immune-mediated disorders. Findings and caveats of the study: HTLV-1-associated myelopathy displayed the greatest TCR clonal expansion, and multiple sclerosis exhibited the smallest, lower than that of healthy controls.

The cDNA came from 5'RACE, which used 10-nucleotide random UMIs. TCRdb used MiXCR to reprocess the 5' RACE reads, holding one entry per CDR3 protein. The sample lists around 100,000 distinct CDR3 sequences; 11% were seen once. The CDR3 runs 14 residues. Trimming took 3 bases from V and 4 from J; bases not matched to a gene: 4. Germline V gives CDR1 SGHTA, CDR2 FQGNSA. The sequence was collected from a female donor with HTLV-1-associated myelopathy (HAM/TSP). The sequenced sample consisted of PBMCs. The chain joins TRBV7-2 to TRBJ2-5, with 8 bases lining up with TRBD2. Written as DNA, the CDR3 is TGTGCCAGCAGCTTCCGCGGGGGGAGAGAGACCCAGTACTTC. Translating gives CASSFRGGRETQYF.